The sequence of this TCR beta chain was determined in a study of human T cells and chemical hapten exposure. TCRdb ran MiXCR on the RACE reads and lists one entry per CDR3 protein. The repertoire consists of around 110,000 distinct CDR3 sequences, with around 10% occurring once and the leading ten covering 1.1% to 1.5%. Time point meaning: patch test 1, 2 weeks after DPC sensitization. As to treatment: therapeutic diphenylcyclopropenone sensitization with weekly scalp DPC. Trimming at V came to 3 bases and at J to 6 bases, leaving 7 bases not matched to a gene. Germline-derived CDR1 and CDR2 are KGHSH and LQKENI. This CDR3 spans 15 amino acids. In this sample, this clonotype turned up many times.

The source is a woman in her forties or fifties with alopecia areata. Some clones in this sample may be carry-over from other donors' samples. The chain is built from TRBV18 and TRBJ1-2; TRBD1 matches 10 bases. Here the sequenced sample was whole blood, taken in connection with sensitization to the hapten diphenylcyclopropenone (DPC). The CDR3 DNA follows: TGTGCCAGCTCACCGATCGGCGGGACAGGGGATGGCTACACCTTC. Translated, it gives CASSPIGGTGDGYTF.